Listed here is a single T cell receptor (beta chain). In the original workflow: Reference gene primer amplification gave nucleated cell count estimates. Method: immunoSEQ multiplex PCR; TCRdb's copy keeps in-frame clones and lacks some. The DNA was the basis for D and trimming; V, J and clone size are from that table. Seen here are some 390,000 clones, approximately 87% observed once, and the top ten hold about 2.5%. Germline V gene data show CDR1 as SNHLY and CDR2 as FYNNEI. This CDR3 is 14 amino acids long. V lost 3 bases, J lost 5 bases, and 11 bases lay in between. The data originate from a study of blood T cell repertoires in COVID-19. On the study more broadly: Whether acute or convalescent, the COVID-19 samples came from the United States, Italy and Spain. Sources were T cells, B-cell-depleted T cells, or PBMCs; the material itself was cDNA or gDNA.

J is TRBJ2-1 and V is TRBV2; D is undetermined. This TCR was recovered from a woman aged 55-75 years with COVID-19, enrolled during active disease. The specimen was peripheral blood. The CDR3 region is CASSDSRANNEQFF. The CDR3 DNA sequence: TGTGCCAGCAGTGATTCCCGAGCTAACAATGAGCAGTTCTTC.